What follows describes a single TCR beta chain. Its antigen is unidentified. This entry is derived from a study of cytomegalovirus exposure and HLA in healthy donors. PCR primers comprised 60 Vbeta and 13 Jbeta primers. Per the original data handling: As a later analysis found, there were approximately 80 million unique TCR beta chains, of which roughly 11 million were shared. Measured with immunoSEQ multiplex PCR; TCRdb has only the in-frame clones, and not every one. V and J calls and clone size come straight from that table; D and trimming were deduced from the DNA. Of some 130,000 clones listed, 65% to 90% are singletons. Trimming stripped 0 bases from V and 4 bases from J, with 16 bases between. In germline, CDR1 is MDHEN, CDR2 SYDVKM. This CDR3 is built from 16 residues. Findings of the study overall: A likely sequencing artifact accounted for one observed cluster of highly shared sequence variants. CMV serostatus was the only recorded immune exposure for donors.

This chain links TRBV28 with TRBJ2-7; TRBD1 might be the D (6 bases). Sequencing was carried out using PBMCs. The sequence was collected from a male donor in good health and CMV-seropositive. This CDR3 reads CASSLWGDRQVYEQYF. As DNA, the CDR3 is TGTGCCAGCAGTTTATGGGGGGATCGACAGGTATACGAGCAGTACTTC.